This record covers a single T cell receptor beta chain. In the source study's methods: For nucleated cells, counts were estimated from reference gene primer amplification. The table came from immunoSEQ multiplex PCR; TCRdb's copy has only in-frame clones and leaves some out. V and J calls and clone size follow that table, whereas D and trimming were derived from the DNA. Of under 85,000 clones in the sample, 89% were seen once. Per germline, CDR1 KGHSH and CDR2 LQKENI. The CDR3 length is 17 residues. Trimming cost V 2 bases and J 0 bases, with 14 bases left between them. This record comes from a study of blood T cell repertoires in COVID-19. Across the whole study: Acute and convalescent COVID-19 samples came from the United States, Italy and Spain. T cells, B-cell-depleted T cells, or PBMCs provided the cDNA or gDNA that served as material.

This TCR was recovered from a man between 65 and 79 years old with active or convalescent COVID-19. Sample: peripheral blood. The chain joins TRBV18 to TRBJ1-3; D gene ambiguous. DNA of the CDR3: TGTGCCAGCTCACCATTTAGAAACCTCAACTCTGGAAACACCATATATTTT. The encoded protein is CASSPFRNLNSGNTIYF.